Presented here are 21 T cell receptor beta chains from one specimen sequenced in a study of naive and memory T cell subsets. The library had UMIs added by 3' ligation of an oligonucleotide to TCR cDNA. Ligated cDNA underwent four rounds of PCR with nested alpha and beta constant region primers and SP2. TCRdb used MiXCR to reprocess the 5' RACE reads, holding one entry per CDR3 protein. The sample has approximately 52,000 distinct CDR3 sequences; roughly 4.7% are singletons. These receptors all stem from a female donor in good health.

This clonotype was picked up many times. CDR3 in amino acids: CSVKGLQETQYF. DNA for the CDR3: TGCAGCGTTAAGGGTCTCCAAGAGACCCAGTACTTC. V is TRBV29-1 and J is TRBJ2-5; D not resolved. CDR1 is SQVTM and CDR2 is ANQGSEA in the germline V gene. The CDR3 is 12 amino acids. The V and J ends lost 5 bases and 1 base respectively, with 8 bases between them.

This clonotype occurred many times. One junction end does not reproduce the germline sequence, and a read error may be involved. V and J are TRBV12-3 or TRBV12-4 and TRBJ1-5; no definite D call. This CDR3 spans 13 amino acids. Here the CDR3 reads CASNLQLYGPQHF. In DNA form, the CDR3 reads TGTGCCAGCAATTTACAACTATACGGGCCCCAGCATTTT.

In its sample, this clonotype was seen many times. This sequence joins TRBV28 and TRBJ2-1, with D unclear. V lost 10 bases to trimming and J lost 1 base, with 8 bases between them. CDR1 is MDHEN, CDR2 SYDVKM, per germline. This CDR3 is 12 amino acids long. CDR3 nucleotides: TGTGCCACTTTAGGGTCCTACAATGAGCAGTTCTTC. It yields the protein CATLGSYNEQFF.

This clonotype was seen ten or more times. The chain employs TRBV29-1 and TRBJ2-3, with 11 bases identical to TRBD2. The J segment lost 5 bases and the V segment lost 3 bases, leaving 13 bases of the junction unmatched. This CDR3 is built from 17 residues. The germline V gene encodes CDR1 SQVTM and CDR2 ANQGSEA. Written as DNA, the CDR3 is TGCAGCGTTGACGGCGTAGCGGGAGGGCCGGTTGTAGATACGCAGTATTTT. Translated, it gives CSVDGVAGGPVVDTQYF.

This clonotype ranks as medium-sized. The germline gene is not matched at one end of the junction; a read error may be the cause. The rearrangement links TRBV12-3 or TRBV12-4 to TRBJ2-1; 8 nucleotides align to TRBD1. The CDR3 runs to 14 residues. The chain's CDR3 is CASRLGQGLDEQFF. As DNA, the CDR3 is TGTGCCAGCAGGTTAGGACAGGGACTCGATGAGCAGTTCTTC.

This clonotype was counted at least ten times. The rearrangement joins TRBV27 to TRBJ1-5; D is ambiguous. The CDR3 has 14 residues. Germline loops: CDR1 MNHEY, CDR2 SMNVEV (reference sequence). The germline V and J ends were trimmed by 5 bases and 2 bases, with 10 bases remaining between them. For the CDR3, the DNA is TGTGCCAGCAGTCCCAGGATCGGCAATCAGCCCCAGCATTTT. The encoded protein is CASSPRIGNQPQHF.

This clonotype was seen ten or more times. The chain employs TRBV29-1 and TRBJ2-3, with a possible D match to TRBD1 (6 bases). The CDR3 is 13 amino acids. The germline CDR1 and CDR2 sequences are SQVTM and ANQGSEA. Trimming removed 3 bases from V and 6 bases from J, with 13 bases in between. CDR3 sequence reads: CSVEGQTEDTQYF. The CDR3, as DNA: TGCAGCGTTGAGGGACAAACGGAGGATACGCAGTATTTT.

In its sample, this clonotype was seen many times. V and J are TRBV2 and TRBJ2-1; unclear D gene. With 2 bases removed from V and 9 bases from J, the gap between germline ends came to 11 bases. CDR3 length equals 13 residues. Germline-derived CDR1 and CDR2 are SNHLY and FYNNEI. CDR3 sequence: CASSERLASEQFF. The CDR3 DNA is TGTGCCAGCAGTGAAAGATTAGCTAGTGAGCAGTTCTTC. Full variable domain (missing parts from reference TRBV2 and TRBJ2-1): EPEVTQTPSHQVTQMGQEVILRCVPISNHLYFYWYRQILGQKVEFLVSFYNNEISEKSEIFDDQFSVERPDGSNFTLKIRSTKLEDSAMYFCASSERLASEQFFGPGTRLTVL.

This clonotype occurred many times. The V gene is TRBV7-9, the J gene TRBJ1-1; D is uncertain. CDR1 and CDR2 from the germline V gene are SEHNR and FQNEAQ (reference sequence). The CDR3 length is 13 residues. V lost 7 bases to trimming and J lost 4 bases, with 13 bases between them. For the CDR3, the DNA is TGTGCCAGCATCAACGGCCATGTCACTGAAGCTTTCTTT. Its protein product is CASINGHVTEAFF.

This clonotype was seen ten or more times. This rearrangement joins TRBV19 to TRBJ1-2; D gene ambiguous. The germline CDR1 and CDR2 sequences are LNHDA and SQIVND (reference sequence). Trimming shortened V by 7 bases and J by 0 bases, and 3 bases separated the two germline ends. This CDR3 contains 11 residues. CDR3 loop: CASTANYGYTF. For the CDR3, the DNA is TGTGCCAGTACCGCTAACTATGGCTACACCTTC.

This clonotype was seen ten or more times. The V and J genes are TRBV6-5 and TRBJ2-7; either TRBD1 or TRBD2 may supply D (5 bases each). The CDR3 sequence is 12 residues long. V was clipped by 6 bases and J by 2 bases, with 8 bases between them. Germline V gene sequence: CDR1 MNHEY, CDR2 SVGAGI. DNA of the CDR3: TGTGCCAGCAGAAGGGACGCCTACGAGCAGTACTTC. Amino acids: CASRRDAYEQYF.

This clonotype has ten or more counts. The CDR3 sequence is CASSTQGDTGELFF. The CDR3 DNA sequence: TGTGCCAGCAGTACACAGGGGGACACCGGGGAGCTGTTTTTT. The chain links TRBV25-1 to TRBJ2-2; 8 nucleotides match TRBD1. Germline loops: CDR1 MGHDK, CDR2 SYGVNS. This CDR3 comprises 14 residues. V shed 5 bases and J 3 bases; nucleotides not matched to a gene: 2.

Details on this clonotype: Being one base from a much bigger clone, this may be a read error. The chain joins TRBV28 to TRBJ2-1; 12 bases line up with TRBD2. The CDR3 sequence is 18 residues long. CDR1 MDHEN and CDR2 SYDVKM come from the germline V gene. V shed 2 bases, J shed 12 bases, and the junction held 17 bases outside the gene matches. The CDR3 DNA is TGTGCCAGCAGTTTAGCCTCGATCCTGAGACTAGCGGGAGAAGGGCAGTTCTTC. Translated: CASSLASILRLAGEGQFF.

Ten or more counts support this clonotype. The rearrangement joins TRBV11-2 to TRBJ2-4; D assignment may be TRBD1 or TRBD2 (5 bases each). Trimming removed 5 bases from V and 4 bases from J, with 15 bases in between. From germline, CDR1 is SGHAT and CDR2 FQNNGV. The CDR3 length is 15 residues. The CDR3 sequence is CASSLPPGLKNIQYF. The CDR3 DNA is TGTGCCAGCAGCCTCCCCCCGGGGCTGAAAAACATTCAGTACTTC. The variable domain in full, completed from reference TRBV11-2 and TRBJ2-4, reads EAGVAQSPRYKIIEKRQSVAFWCNPISGHATLYWYQQILGQGPKLLIQFQNNGVVDDSQLPKDRFSAERLKGVDSTLKIQPAKLEDSAVYLCASSLPPGLKNIQYFGAGTRLSVL.

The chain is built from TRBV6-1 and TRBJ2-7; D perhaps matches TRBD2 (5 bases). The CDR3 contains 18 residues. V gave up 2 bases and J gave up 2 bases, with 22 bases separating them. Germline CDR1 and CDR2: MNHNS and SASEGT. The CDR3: CASSERPPAGLRTYEQYF. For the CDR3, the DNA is TGTGCCAGCAGTGAAAGGCCCCCTGCGGGTTTAAGAACCTACGAGCAGTACTTC.

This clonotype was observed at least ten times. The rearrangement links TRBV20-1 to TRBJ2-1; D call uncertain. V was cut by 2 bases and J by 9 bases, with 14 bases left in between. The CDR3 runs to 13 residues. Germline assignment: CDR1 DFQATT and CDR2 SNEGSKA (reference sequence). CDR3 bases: TGCAGTGCTAGAACCATCGGATTCCTTGAGCAGTTCTTC. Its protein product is CSARTIGFLEQFF.

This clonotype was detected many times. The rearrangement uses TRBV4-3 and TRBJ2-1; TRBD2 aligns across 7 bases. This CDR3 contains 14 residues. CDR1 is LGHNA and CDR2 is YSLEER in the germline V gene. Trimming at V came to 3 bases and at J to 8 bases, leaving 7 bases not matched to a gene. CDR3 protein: CASSQGDYRDEQFF. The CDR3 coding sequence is TGCGCCAGCAGCCAGGGGGACTACCGCGATGAGCAGTTCTTC.

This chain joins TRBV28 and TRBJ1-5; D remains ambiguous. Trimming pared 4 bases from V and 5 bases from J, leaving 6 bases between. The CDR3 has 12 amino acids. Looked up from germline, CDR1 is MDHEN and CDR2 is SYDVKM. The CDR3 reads CASSSRDQPQHF. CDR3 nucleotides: TGTGCCAGCAGTTCCCGCGATCAGCCCCAGCATTTT. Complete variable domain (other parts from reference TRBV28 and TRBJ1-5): DVKVTQSSRYLVKRTGEKVFLECVQDMDHENMFWYRQDPGLGLRLIYFSYDVKMKEKGDIPEGYSVSREKKERFSLILESASTNQTSMYLCASSSRDQPQHFGDGTRLSIL.

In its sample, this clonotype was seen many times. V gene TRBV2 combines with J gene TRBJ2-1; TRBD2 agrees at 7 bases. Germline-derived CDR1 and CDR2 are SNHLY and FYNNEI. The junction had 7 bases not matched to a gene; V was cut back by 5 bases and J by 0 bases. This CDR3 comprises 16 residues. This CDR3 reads CASSKKRGGSYNEQFF. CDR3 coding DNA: TGTGCCAGCAGTAAAAAGCGGGGCGGCTCCTACAATGAGCAGTTCTTC.

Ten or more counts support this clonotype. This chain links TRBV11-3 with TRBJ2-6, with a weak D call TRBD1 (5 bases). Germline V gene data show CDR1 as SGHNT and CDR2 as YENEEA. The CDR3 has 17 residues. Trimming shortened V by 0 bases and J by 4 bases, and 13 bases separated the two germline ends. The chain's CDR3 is CASSLDPIRQGANVLTF. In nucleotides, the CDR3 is TGTGCCAGCAGCTTAGATCCAATCAGACAGGGGGCCAACGTCCTGACTTTC.

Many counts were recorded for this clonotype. In nucleotides, the CDR3 is TGTGCCAGCAGTTTTTTGTCCTACGAGCAGTACTTC. It yields the protein CASSFLSYEQYF. This sequence joins TRBV28 and TRBJ2-7; D gene ambiguous. Germline CDR1 and CDR2: MDHEN and SYDVKM. Trimming took off 3 bases at V and 1 base at J, with 4 bases between the two ends. This CDR3 is 12 amino acids long.